This T cell receptor beta chain is from a study of CD8+ T cells in alopecia areata. cDNA reverse transcribed from extracted RNA served as the sequencing template. The data were produced by immunoSEQ multiplex PCR, yet TCRdb's version contains in-frame clones alone and is incomplete. The sample holds 110,000 or so clones; 45% to 65% are singletons and the top ten take roughly 3.5%. The treatment denotes: oral pan-JAK inhibitor, 5-10 mg twice daily. Germline lookup yields CDR1 MGHRA and CDR2 YSYEKL. The CDR3 totals 16 residues. The V segment lost 1 base and the J segment 4 bases; nucleotides outside the gene matches: 9.

The TCR comes from a human donor with alopecia areata. Sequenced here: CD4+ T cells sorted from blood, sampled at week 24, from a patient treated with tofacitinib. The gene calls are TRBV4-1 and TRBJ2-5; 7 bases map to TRBD1. The CDR3 reads CASSQGSGGWGETQYF. CDR3 DNA: TGCGCCAGCAGCCAAGGCTCAGGGGGATGGGGAGAGACCCAGTACTTC.